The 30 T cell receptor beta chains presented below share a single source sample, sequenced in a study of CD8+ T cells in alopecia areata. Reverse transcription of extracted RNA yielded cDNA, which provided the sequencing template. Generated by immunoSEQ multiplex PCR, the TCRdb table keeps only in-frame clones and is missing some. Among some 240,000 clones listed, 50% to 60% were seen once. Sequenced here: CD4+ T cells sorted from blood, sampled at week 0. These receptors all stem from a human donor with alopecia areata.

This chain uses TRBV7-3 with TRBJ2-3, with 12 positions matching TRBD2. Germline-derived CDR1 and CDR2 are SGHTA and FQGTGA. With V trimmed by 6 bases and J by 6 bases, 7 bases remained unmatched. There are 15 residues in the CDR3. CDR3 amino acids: CASSLLAGGRDTQYF. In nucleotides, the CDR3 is TGTGCCAGCAGTTTACTAGCGGGGGGCCGGGATACGCAGTATTTT.

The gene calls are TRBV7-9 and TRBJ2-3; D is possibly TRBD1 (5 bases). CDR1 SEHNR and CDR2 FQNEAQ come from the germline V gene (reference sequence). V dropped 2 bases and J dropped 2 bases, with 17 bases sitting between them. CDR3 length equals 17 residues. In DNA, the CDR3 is TGTGCCAGCAGCTTAAGGGCCATCGGACACAACACAGATACGCAGTATTTT. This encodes CASSLRAIGHNTDTQYF.

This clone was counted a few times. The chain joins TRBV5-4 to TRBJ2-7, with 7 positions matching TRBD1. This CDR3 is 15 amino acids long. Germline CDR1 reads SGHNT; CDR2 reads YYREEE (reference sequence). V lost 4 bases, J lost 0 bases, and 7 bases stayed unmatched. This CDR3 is CASSLGTVDSYEQYF. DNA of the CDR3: TGTGCCAGCAGCCTGGGGACAGTGGACTCCTACGAGCAGTACTTC.

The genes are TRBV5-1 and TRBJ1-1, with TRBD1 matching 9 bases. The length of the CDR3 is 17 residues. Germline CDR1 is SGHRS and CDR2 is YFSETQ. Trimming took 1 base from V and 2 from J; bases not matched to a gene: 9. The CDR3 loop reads CASSLWGTGPSNTEAFF. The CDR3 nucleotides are TGCGCCAGCAGCTTGTGGGGGACAGGGCCGAGTAACACTGAAGCTTTCTTT.

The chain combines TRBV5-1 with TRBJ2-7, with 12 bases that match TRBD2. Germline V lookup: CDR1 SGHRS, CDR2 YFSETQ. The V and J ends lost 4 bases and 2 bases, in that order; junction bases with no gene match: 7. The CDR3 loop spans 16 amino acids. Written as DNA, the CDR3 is TGCGCCAGCAGCCCACGGACTAGCGGGACGACCTACGAGCAGTACTTC. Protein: CASSPRTSGTTYEQYF.

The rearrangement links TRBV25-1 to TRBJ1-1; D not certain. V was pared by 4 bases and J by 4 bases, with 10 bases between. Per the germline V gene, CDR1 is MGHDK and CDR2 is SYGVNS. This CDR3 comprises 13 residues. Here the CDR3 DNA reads TGTGCCAGCAGTGGCGTGGCGGGCACTGAAGCTTTCTTT. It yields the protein CASSGVAGTEAFF.

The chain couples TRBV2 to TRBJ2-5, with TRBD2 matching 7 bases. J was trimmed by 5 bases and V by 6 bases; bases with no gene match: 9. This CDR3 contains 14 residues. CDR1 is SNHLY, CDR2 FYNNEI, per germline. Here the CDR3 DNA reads TGTGCCAGCAGGGCGACTAGCTCCCTTGAGACCCAGTACTTC. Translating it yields CASRATSSLETQYF.

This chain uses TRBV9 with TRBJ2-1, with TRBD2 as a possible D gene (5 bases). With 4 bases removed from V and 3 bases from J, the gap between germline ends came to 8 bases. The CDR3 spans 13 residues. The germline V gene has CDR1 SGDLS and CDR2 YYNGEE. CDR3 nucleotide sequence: TGTGCCAGCAGCCTAGCAAGCTACAATGAGCAGTTCTTC. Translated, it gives CASSLASYNEQFF.

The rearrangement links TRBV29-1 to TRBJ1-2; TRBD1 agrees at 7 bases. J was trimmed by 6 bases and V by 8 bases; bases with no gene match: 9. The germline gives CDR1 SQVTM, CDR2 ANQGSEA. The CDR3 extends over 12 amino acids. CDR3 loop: CSLKTGSDGYTF. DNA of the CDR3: TGCAGCTTGAAGACAGGGTCGGATGGCTACACCTTC.

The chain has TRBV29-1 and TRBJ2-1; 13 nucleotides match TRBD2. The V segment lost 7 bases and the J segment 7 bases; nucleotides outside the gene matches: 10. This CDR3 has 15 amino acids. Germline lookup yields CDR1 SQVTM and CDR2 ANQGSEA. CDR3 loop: CSADPTSGGANEQFF. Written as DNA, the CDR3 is TGCAGCGCGGACCCTACTAGCGGGGGGGCAAATGAGCAGTTCTTC.

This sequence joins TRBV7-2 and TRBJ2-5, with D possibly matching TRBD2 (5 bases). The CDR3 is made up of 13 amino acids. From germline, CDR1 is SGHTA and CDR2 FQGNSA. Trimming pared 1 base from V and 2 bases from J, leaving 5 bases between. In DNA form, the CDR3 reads TGTGCCAGCAGCTTAGGACTACAAGAGACCCAGTACTTC. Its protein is CASSLGLQETQYF.

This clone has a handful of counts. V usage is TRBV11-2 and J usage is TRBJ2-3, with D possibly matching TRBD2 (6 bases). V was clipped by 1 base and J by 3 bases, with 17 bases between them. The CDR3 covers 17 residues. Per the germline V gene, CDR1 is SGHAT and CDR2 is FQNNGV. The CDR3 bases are TGTGCCAGCAGCTTAGTAGTGGGTCATGGGAGGACAGATACGCAGTATTTT. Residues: CASSLVVGHGRTDTQYF.

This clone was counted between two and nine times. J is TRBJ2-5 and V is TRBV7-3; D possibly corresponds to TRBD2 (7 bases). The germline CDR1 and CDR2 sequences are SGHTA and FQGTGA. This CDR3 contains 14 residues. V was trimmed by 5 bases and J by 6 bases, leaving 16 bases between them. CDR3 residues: CASSPQGGGKTQYF. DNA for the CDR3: TGTGCCAGCAGCCCCCAGGGAGGGGGGAAGACCCAGTACTTC.

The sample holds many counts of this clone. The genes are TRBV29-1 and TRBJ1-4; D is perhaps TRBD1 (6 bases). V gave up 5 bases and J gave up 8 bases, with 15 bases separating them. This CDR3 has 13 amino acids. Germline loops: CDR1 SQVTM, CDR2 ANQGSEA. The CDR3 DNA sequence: TGCAGCGTTAGCGGGGGCGGGCGCGAAAAACTGTTTTTT. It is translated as CSVSGGGREKLFF.

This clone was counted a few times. The CDR3 nucleotides read TGTGCCAGCAGCCGTAACCGCCGGGGGGGCTTAGATACGCAGTATTTT. Amino acid sequence: CASSRNRRGGLDTQYF. The V and J genes are TRBV27 and TRBJ2-3; the match to TRBD2 covers 8 bases. CDR1 and CDR2 (germline): MNHEY, SMNVEV (reference sequence). The CDR3 extends over 16 amino acids. With 6 bases clipped from V and 5 bases from J, the junction kept 13 bases outside the gene matches.

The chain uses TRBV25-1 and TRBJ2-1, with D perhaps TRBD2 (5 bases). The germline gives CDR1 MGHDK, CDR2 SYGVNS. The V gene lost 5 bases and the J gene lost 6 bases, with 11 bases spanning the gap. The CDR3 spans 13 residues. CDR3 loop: CASSSPGINEQFF. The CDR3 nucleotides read TGTGCCAGCAGTAGTCCCGGGATCAATGAGCAGTTCTTC.

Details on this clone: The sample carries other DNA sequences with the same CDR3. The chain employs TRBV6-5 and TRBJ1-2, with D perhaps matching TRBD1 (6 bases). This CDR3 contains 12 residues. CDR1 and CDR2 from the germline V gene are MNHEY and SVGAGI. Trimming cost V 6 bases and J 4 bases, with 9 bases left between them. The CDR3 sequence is CASRDSSYGYTF. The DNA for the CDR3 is TGTGCCAGCAGGGACAGTTCCTATGGCTACACCTTC.

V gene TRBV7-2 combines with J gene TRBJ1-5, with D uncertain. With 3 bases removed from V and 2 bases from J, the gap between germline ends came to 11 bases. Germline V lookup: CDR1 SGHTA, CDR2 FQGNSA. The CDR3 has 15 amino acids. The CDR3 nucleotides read TGTGCCAGCAGCTTCTACGGTCCTGGCAATCAGCCCCAGCATTTT. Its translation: CASSFYGPGNQPQHF.

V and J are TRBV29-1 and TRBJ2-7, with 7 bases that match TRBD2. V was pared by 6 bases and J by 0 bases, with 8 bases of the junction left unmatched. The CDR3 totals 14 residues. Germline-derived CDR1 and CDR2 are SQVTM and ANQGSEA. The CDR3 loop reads CSVVPQRGSYEQYF. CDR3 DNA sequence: TGCAGCGTAGTTCCCCAGCGGGGCTCCTACGAGCAGTACTTC.

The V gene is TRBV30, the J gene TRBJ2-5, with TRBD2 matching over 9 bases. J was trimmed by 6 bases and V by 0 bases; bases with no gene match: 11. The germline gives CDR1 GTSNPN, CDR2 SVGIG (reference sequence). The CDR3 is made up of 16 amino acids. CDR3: CAWSVLSAGGLKTQYF. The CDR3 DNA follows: TGTGCCTGGAGTGTACTCTCAGCGGGAGGATTAAAGACCCAGTACTTC.

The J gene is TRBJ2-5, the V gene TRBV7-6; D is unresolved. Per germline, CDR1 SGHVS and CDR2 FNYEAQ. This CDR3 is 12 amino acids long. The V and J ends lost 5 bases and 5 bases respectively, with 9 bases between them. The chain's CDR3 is CASSQGFETQYF. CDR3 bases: TGTGCCAGCAGCCAAGGTTTCGAGACCCAGTACTTC.

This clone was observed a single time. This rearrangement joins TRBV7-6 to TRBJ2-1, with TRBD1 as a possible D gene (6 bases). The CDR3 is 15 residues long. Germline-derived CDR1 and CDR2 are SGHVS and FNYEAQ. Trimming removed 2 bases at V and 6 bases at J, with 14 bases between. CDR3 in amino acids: CASSLPTDSFNEQFF. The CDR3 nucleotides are TGTGCCAGCAGCTTACCCACGGACAGTTTCAATGAGCAGTTCTTC.

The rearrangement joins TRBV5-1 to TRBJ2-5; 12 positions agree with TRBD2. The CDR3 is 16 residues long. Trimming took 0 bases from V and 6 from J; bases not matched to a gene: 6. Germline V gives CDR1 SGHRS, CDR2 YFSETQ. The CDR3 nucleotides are TGCGCCAGCAGCTTGGTGACTAGCGGGAGTATAAAGACCCAGTACTTC. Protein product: CASSLVTSGSIKTQYF.

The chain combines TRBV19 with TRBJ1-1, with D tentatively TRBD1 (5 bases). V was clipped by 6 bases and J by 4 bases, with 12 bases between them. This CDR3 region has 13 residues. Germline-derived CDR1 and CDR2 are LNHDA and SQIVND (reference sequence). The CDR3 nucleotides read TGTGCCAGTAGAGGGGCTATAATCACTGAAGCTTTCTTT. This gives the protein CASRGAIITEAFF. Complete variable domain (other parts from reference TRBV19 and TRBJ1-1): DGGITQSPKYLFRKEGQNVTLSCEQNLNHDAMYWYRQDPGQGLRLIYYSQIVNDFQKGDIAEGYSVSREKKESFPLTVTSAQKNPTAFYLCASRGAIITEAFFGQGTRLTVV.

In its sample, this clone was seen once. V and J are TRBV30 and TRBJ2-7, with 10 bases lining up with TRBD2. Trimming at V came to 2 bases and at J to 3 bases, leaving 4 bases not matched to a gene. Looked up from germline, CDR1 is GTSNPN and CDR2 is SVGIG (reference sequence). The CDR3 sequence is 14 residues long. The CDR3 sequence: CAWSRLAGLYEQYF. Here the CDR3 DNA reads TGTGCCTGGAGTCGACTAGCGGGTCTCTACGAGCAGTACTTC.

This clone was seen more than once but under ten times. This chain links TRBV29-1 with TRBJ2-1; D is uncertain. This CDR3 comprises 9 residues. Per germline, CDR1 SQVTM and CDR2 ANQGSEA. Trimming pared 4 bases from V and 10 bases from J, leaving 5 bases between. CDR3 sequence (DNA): TGCAGCGTTGGTTGGGAGCAGTTCTTC. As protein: CSVGWEQFF.

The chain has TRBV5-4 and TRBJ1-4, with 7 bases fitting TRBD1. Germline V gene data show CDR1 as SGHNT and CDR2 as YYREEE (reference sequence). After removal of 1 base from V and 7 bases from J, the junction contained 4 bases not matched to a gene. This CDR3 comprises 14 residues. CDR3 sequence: CASSLWQGGEKLFF. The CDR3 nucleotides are TGTGCCAGCAGCTTGTGGCAGGGGGGTGAAAAACTGTTTTTT.

CDR3 coding DNA: TGTGCCACCAGCAGAGTGGTCAAGCGGGGAACCAATGAGCAGTTCTTC. It encodes CATSRVVKRGTNEQFF. V and J are TRBV15 and TRBJ2-1, with 7 bases lining up with TRBD2. The germline gives CDR1 LNHNV, CDR2 YYDKDF (reference sequence). The V and J ends lost 1 base and 6 bases, in that order; junction bases with no gene match: 9. The CDR3 spans 16 residues.

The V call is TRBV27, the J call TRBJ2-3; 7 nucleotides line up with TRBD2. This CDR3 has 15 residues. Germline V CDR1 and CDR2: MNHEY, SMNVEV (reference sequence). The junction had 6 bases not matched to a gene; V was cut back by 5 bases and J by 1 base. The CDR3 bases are TGTGCCAGCAGTCCGGGGAGGGCGGGCACAGATACGCAGTATTTT. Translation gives CASSPGRAGTDTQYF.

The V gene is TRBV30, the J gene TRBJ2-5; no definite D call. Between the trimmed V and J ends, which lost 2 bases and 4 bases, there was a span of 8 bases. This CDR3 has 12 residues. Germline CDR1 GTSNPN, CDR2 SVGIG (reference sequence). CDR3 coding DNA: TGTGCCTGGAGTCGGCAGATAGAGACCCAGTACTTC. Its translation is CAWSRQIETQYF.